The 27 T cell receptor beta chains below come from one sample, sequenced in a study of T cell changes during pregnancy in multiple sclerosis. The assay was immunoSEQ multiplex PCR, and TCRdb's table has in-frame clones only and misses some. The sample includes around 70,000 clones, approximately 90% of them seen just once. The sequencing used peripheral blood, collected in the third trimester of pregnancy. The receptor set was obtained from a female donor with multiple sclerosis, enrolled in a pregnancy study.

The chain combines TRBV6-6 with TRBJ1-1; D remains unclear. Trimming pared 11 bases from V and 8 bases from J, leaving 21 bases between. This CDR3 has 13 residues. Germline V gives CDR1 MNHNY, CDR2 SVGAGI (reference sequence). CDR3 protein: CAVSPLSGEEAFF. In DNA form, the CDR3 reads TGTGCCGTCTCCCCCCTGTCCGGGGAGGAAGCTTTCTTT.

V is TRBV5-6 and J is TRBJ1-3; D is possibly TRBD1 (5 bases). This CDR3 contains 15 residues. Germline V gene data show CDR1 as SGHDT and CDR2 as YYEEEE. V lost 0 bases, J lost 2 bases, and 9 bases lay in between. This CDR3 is CASSLASGAGNTIYF. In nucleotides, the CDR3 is TGTGCCAGCAGCTTGGCCTCGGGGGCTGGAAACACCATATATTTT. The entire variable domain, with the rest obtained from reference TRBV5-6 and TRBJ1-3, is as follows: DAGVTQSPTHLIKTRGQQVTLRCSPKSGHDTVSWYQQALGQGPQFIFQYYEEEERQRGNFPDRFSGHQFPNYSSELNVNALLLGDSALYLCASSLASGAGNTIYFGEGSWLTVV.

CDR3 coding DNA: TGTGCCAGTAGTATGGGTTGGGAGAGGTTCGACGAGCAGTACTTC. Protein product: CASSMGWERFDEQYF. The chain couples TRBV19 to TRBJ2-7, with D possibly matching TRBD2 (5 bases). V was shortened by 3 bases and J by 5 bases, with 17 bases between the two germline ends. Germline values: CDR1 LNHDA, CDR2 SQIVND (reference sequence). The CDR3 spans 15 residues.

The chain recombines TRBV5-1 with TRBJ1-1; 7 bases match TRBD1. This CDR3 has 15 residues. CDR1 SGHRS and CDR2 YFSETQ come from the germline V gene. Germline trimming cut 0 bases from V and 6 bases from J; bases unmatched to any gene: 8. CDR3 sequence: CASSLEGGAFSEAFF. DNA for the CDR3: TGCGCCAGCAGCTTGGAAGGGGGCGCGTTCTCTGAAGCTTTCTTT.

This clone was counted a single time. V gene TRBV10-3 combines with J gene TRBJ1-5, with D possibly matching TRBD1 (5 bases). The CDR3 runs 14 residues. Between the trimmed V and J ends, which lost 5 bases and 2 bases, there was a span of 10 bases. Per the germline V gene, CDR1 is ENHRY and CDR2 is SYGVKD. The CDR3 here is CAISTRGGNQPQHF. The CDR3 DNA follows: TGTGCCATCAGTACAAGGGGTGGCAATCAGCCCCAGCATTTT.

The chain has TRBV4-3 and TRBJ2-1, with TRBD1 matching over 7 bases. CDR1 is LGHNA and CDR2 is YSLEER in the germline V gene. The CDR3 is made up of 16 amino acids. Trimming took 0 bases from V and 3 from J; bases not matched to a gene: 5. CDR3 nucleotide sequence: TGCGCCAGCAGCCAAGATTTTGCAGGGGGCTACAATGAGCAGTTCTTC. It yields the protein CASSQDFAGGYNEQFF.

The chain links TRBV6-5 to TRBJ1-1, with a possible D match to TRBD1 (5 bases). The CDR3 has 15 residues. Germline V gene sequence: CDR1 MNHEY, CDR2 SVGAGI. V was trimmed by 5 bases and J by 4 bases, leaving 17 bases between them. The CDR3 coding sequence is TGTGCCAGCAGTCCTGGCAGGGTGGGCGGCACTGAAGCTTTCTTT. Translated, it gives CASSPGRVGGTEAFF.

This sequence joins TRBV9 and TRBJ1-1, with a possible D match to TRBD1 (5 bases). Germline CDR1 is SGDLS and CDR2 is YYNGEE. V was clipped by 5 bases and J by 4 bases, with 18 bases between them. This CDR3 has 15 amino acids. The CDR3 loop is CASSDWGGERTEAFF. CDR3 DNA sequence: TGTGCCAGCAGTGACTGGGGCGGGGAACGCACTGAAGCTTTCTTT.

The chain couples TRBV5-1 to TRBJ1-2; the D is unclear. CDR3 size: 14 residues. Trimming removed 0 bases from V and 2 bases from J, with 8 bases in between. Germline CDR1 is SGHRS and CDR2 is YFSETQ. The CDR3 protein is CASSLVVYNYGYTF. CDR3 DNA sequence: TGCGCCAGCAGCTTGGTAGTGTACAACTATGGCTACACCTTC. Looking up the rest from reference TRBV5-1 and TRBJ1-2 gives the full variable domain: KAGVTQTPRYLIKTRGQQVTLSCSPISGHRSVSWYQQTPGQGLQFLFEYFSETQRNKGNFPGRFSGRQFSNSRSEMNVSTLELGDSALYLCASSLVVYNYGYTFGSGTRLTVV.

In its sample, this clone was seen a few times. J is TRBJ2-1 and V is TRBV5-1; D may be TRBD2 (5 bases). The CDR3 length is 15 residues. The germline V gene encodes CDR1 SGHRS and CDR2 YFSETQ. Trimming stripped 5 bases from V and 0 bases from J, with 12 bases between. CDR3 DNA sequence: TGCGCCAGCAGAGGTGGGGAGTACTCCTACAATGAGCAGTTCTTC. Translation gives CASRGGEYSYNEQFF.

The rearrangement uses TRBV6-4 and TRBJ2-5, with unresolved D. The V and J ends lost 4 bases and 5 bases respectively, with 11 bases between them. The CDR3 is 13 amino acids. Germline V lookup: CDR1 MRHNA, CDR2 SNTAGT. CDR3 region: CASSVRIRETQYF. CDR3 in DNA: TGTGCCAGCAGTGTCCGAATCCGGGAGACCCAGTACTTC.

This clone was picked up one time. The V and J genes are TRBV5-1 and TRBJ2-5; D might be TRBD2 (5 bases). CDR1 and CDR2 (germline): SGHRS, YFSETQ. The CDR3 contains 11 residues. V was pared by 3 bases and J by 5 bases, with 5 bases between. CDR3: CASSWEETQYF. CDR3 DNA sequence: TGCGCCAGCAGCTGGGAGGAGACCCAGTACTTC.

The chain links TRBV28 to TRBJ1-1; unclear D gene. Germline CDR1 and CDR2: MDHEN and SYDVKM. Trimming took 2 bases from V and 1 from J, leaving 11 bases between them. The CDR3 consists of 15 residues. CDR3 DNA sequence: TGTGCCAGCAGTTTAAACAGCCCTCAGAACACTGAAGCTTTCTTT. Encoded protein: CASSLNSPQNTEAFF.

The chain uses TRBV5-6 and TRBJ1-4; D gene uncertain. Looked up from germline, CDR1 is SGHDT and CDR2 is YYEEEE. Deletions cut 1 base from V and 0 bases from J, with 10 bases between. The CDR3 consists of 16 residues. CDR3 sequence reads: CASSLSLYATNEKLFF. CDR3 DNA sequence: TGTGCCAGCAGCTTGTCCCTTTATGCAACTAATGAAAAACTGTTTTTT.

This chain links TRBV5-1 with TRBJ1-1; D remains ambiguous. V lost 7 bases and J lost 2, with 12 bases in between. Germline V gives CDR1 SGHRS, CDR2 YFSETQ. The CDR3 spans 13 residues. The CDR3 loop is CASHLRGNTEAFF. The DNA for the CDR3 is TGCGCCAGCCATCTCCGGGGAAACACTGAAGCTTTCTTT.

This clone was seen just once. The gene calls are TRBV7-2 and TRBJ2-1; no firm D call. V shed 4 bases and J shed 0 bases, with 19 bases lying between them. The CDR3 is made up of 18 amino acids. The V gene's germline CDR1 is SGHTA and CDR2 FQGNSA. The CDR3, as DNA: TGTGCCAGCAGCTCCTACCCCACTTCGGGTTACTCCTACAATGAGCAGTTCTTC. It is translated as CASSSYPTSGYSYNEQFF.

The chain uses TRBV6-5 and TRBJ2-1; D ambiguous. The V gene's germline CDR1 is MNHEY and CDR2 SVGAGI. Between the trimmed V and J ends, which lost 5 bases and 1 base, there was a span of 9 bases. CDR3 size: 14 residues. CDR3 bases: TGTGCCAGCAGTAAAGGAGCTTCCTACAATGAGCAGTTCTTC. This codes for CASSKGASYNEQFF.

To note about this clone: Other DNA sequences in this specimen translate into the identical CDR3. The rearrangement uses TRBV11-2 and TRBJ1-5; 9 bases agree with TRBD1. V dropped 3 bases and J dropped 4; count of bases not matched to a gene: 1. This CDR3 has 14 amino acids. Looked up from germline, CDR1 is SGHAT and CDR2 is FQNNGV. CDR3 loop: CASSFGQGNQPQHF. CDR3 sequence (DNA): TGTGCCAGCAGCTTCGGACAGGGGAATCAGCCCCAGCATTTT.

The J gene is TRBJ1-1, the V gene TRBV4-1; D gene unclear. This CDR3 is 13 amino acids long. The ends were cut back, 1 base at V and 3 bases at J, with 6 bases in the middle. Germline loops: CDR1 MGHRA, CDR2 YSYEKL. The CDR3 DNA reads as TGCGCCAGCAGCCAAGCCCCGGACACTGAAGCTTTCTTT. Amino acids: CASSQAPDTEAFF.

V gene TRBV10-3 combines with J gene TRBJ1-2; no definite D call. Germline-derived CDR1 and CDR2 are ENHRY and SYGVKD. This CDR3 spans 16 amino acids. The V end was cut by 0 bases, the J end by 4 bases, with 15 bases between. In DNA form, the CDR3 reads TGTGCCATCAGTGAGTCGGAGGGCGGATGGCCCTATGGCTACACCTTC. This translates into CAISESEGGWPYGYTF.

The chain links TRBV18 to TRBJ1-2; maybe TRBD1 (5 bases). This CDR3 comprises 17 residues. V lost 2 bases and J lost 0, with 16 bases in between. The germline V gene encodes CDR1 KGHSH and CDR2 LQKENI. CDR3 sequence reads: CASSPTTELTPNYGYTF. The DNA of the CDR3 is TGTGCCAGCTCACCAACGACAGAACTAACCCCTAACTATGGCTACACCTTC.

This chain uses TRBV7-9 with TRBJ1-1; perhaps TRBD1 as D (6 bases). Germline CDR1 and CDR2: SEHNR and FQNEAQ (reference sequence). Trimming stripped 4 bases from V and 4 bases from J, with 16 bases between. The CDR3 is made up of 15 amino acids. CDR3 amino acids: CASSSPTGTGTEAFF. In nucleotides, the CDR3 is TGTGCCAGCAGCTCCCCAACAGGGACGGGCACTGAAGCTTTCTTT.

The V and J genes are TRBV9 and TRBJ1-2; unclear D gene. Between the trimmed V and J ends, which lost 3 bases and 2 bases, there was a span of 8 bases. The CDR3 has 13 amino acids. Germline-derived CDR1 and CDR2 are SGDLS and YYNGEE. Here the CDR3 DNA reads TGTGCCAGCAGCGAGAGTGAAAACTATGGCTACACCTTC. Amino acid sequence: CASSESENYGYTF.

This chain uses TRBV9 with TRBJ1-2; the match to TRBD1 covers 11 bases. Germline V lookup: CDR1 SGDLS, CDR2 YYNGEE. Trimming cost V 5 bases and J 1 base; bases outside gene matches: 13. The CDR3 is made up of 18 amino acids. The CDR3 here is CASSGQGAQRGGNYGYTF. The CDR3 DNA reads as TGTGCCAGCAGTGGACAGGGGGCGCAGAGGGGGGGTAACTATGGCTACACCTTC.

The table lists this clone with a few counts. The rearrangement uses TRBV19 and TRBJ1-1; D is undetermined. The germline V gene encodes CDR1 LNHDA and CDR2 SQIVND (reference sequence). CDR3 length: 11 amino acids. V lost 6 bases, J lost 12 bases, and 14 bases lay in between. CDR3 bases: TGTGCCAGTAGATCAAGAGGGATGCCTTTCTTT. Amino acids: CASRSRGMPFF. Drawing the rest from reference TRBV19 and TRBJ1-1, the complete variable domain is DGGITQSPKYLFRKEGQNVTLSCEQNLNHDAMYWYRQDPGQGLRLIYYSQIVNDFQKGDIAEGYSVSREKKESFPLTVTSAQKNPTAFYLCASRSRGMPFFGQGTRLTVV.

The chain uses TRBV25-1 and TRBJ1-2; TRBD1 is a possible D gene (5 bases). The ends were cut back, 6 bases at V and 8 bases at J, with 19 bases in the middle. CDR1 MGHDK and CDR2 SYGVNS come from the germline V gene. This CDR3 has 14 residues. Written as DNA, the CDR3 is TGTGCCAGCAGCAGACACGGAGCTAAGGGGGGCTACACCTTC. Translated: CASSRHGAKGGYTF.

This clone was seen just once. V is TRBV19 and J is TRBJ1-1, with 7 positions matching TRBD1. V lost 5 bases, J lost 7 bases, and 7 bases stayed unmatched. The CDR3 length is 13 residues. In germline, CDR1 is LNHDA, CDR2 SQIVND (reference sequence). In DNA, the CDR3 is TGTGCCAGTAGTCCGAGGACAGGCAGTGAAGCTTTCTTT. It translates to CASSPRTGSEAFF. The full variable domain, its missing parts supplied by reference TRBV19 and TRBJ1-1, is DGGITQSPKYLFRKEGQNVTLSCEQNLNHDAMYWYRQDPGQGLRLIYYSQIVNDFQKGDIAEGYSVSREKKESFPLTVTSAQKNPTAFYLCASSPRTGSEAFFGQGTRLTVV.